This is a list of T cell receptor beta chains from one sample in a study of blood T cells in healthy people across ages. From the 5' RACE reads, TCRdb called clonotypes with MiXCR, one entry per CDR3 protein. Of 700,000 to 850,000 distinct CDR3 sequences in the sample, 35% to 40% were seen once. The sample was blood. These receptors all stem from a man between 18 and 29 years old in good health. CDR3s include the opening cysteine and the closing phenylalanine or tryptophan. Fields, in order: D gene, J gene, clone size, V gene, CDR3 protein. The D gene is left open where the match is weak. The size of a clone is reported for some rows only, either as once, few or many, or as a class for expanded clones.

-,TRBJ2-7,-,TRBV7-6,CASSLVRGALNEQYF
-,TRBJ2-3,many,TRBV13,CASSRISGTDTQYF
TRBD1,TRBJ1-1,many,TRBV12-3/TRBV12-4,CASTNSRTGRGTEAFF
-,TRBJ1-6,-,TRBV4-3,CASSQDSQGSYNSPLPF
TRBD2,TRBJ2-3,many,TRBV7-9,CASSSPGLAGPTDTQYF
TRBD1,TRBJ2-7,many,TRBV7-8,CASKEQGSSYEQYF
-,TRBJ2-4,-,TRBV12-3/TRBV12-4,CASSFAVAKNIQYF
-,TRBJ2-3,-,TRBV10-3,CAIRNPSGQGTDTQYF
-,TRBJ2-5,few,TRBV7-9,CASSSSRDPRDGLPETQYF
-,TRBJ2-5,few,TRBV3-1,CASSRDPVQTQYF
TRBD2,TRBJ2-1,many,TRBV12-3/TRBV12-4,CASSQTSGVYNEQFF
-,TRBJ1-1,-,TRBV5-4,CASSLGEFGGGTEAFF
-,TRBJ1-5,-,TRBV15,CATSRGDTMIDQPQHF
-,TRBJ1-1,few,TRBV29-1,CSVKSGYTEAFF
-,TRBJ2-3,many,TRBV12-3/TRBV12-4,CASSLALGDLSTDTQYF
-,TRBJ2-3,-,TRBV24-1,CATCDSLFGSDTQYF
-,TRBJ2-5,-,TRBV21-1,CASSKVLDGVNPTWQYF
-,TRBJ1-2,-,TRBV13,CASSSDRLGYTF
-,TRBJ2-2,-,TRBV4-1,CASSQEGERGELFF
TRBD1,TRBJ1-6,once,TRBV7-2,CASSLFPGGNSPLHF
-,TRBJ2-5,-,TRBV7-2,CASSLSGAIETQYF
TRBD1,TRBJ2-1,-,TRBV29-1,CSVEQDRGNYNEQFF
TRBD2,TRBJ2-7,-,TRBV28,CASSLWGLAGVRHEQYF
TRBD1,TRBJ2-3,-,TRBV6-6,CASSPREDRGRVTQYF
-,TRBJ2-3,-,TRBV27,CASSPPGPHTDTQYF
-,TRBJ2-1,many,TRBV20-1,CSARSSRLANEQFF
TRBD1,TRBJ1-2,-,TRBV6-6,CASSYVRGKVGYTF
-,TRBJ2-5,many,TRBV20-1,CSATRTSQATQYF
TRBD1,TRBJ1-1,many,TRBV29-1,CSVVTLDRMNTEAFF
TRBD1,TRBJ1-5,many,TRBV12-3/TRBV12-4,CASSRQGASNQPQHF
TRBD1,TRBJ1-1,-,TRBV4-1,CASSQWAGGSDTEAFF
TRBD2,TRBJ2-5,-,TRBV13,CASSVSGGDETQYF
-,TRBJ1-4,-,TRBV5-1,CASSLEDGNEKLFF
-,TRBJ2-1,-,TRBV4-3,CASSQDRVGEVSYNEQFF
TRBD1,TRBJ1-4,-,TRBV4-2,CASSRPTGETGNEKLFF
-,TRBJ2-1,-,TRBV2,CASSGRGKGNEQFF
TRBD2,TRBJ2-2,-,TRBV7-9,CASSQTSGVGELFF
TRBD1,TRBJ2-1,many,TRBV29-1,CSAGTGPDNEQFF
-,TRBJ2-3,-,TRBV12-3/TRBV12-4,CASRVIGADTQYF
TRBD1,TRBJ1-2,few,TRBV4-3,CASSQEGDSYGYTF
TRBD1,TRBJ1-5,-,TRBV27,CASSPRGGQPNQPQHF
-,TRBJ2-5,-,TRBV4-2,CASSQERGREETQYF
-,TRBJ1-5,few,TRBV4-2,CASSHGLTAQPQHF
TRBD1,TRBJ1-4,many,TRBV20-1,CSASEIQGANEKLFF
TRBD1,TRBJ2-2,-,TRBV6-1,CASSGYQTGFSGELFF
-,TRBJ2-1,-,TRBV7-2,CASRGGGRHYEQFF
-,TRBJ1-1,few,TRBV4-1,CASSQEPVNTEAFF
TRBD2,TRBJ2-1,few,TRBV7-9,CASSLVAGDYNEQFF
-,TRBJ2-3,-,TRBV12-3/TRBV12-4,CAGSLYTGAHTDTQYF
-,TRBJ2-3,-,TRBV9,CASSVSGRTDTQYF
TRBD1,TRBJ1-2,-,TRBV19,CASSPDRGAYGYTF
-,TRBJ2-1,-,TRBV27,CATLSPVAQEQFF
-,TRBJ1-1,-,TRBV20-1,CSARGGPGGTEAFF
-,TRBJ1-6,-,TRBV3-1,CASSSYPVSPLHF
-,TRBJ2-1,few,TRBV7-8,CASSLSLGSYNEQFF